This TCR beta chain was observed in a study of blood T cells in healthy people across ages. The CDR3 contains 15 residues. CDR1 is SGDLS, CDR2 YYNGEE, per germline. V shed 0 bases and J 4 bases; nucleotides not matched to a gene: 4. A second 7 to 11 cycle PCR used barcoded and J-beta primers. TCRdb fed the 5' RACE reads into MiXCR, producing one record per CDR3 protein. The sample includes approximately 490,000 distinct CDR3 sequences, less than 25% of them seen just once. Extracted total RNA amounted to at least 5.5 micrograms for each sample. These data were likewise used in another study, on T cells of mothers and their children.

The receptor's source is a boy aged 5-17 years in good health. Sequenced sample: blood. V is TRBV9 and J is TRBJ1-5, with TRBD1 matching 7 bases. CDR3 loop: CASSVAPTGNQPQHF. The DNA of the CDR3 is TGTGCCAGCAGCGTAGCTCCGACAGGGAATCAGCCCCAGCATTTT.